This is a list of T cell receptor beta chains from one sample in a study of control samples from healthy donors and cancer patients. Measured with immunoSEQ multiplex PCR; TCRdb has only the in-frame clones, and not every one. The data hold tens of thousands of clones, with approximately 90% observed a single time. The sequenced material came from PBMCs. The receptors originated from a woman between 35 and 50 years old with lung cancer. CDR3s leave out the opening cysteine and the closing phenylalanine or tryptophan.

J gene: TRBJ1-5; V gene: TRBV6-1; CDR3 protein: ASSDSNQPQH
J gene: TRBJ1-2; V gene: TRBV30; CDR3 protein: AWSVKGNYGYT
J gene: TRBJ2-2; V gene: TRBV15; CDR3 protein: ATSRVTGNTGELF
J gene: TRBJ2-4; V gene: TRBV5-1; CDR3 protein: ASSLGTSGGDQNIQY
J gene: TRBJ2-3; V gene: TRBV28; CDR3 protein: ASSWSSSQY
J gene: TRBJ2-1; V gene: TRBV5-4; CDR3 protein: ASNLGGLNEQF
J gene: TRBJ1-4; V gene: TRBV5-5; CDR3 protein: ASSLVAPGPFNEKLF
J gene: TRBJ1-2; V gene: TRBV13; CDR3 protein: ASSLRQVLANYGYT
J gene: TRBJ2-3; V gene: TRBV7-9; CDR3 protein: ASSLDATDTQY
J gene: TRBJ2-5; V gene: TRBV3-1/TRBV3-2; CDR3 protein: ASSQSGGGETQY
J gene: TRBJ1-1; V gene: TRBV7-9; CDR3 protein: ASTWGQQAF
J gene: TRBJ1-2; V gene: TRBV9; CDR3 protein: ASSPSGGDGYT
J gene: TRBJ2-7; V gene: TRBV6-5; CDR3 protein: ASSTGTGSSYEQY
J gene: TRBJ1-2; V gene: TRBV7-9; CDR3 protein: ASSFAGTGGINYGYT
J gene: TRBJ1-5; V gene: TRBV9; CDR3 protein: ASSATMRPTGSQPQH
J gene: TRBJ2-1; V gene: TRBV3-1/TRBV3-2; CDR3 protein: ASTPRGLAGGYNEQF
J gene: TRBJ1-2; V gene: TRBV6-1; CDR3 protein: ASSEVVSAGPYGYT
J gene: TRBJ1-1; V gene: TRBV27; CDR3 protein: ASSPGRFVTAKRDTEAF
J gene: TRBJ2-3; V gene: TRBV4-3; CDR3 protein: ASSRGLAGAGDTQY
J gene: TRBJ2-1; V gene: TRBV19; CDR3 protein: ASSNRPANYNEQF
J gene: TRBJ2-4; V gene: TRBV19; CDR3 protein: ASQSPGGAKNIQY
J gene: TRBJ2-3; V gene: TRBV25-1; CDR3 protein: ASANPDTQY
J gene: TRBJ1-3; V gene: TRBV5-4; CDR3 protein: ASSLGTGVSGNTIY
J gene: TRBJ2-5; V gene: TRBV4-2; CDR3 protein: ASSQDRGETQY
J gene: TRBJ2-1; V gene: TRBV28; CDR3 protein: ASTSPGQGATEQF
J gene: TRBJ1-1; V gene: TRBV7-9; CDR3 protein: ASSFLTQGFEAF
J gene: TRBJ1-6; V gene: TRBV7-2; CDR3 protein: ASSSTGTGGAVSSPLH
J gene: TRBJ2-5; V gene: TRBV6-5; CDR3 protein: ASSSTGLGKTQY
J gene: TRBJ2-7; V gene: TRBV19; CDR3 protein: ASSIRGAGTPFYEQY
J gene: TRBJ2-2; V gene: TRBV25-1; CDR3 protein: ASNSGQGNTGELF
J gene: TRBJ2-1; V gene: TRBV19; CDR3 protein: ASSNRDRGLSEQF
J gene: TRBJ1-3; V gene: TRBV4-3; CDR3 protein: ASSQGHSGNTIY
J gene: TRBJ2-5; V gene: TRBV7-9; CDR3 protein: ASSPGTSAQETQY
J gene: TRBJ1-3; V gene: TRBV6-5; CDR3 protein: ASSSADSSGNTIY
J gene: TRBJ2-7; V gene: TRBV5-1; CDR3 protein: ASSLGEGYEQY
J gene: TRBJ2-3; V gene: TRBV7-2; CDR3 protein: ASSYRTGKTDTQY
J gene: TRBJ1-1; V gene: TRBV5-1; CDR3 protein: ASSPRYPNTEAF